This T cell receptor (beta chain) was sequenced for a study of cytomegalovirus exposure and HLA in healthy donors. Overall study results and limits: When the data were analyzed later, several of the most significant clusters appeared to be linked to common viral pathogens.

This clone was counted a few times. Its antigen is not identified. Use of 60 Vbeta and 13 Jbeta primers characterized the PCR. The assay was immunoSEQ multiplex PCR, and TCRdb's table has in-frame clones only and misses some. The repertoire holds approximately 150,000 clones, roughly three fifths seen once, with around 1.8% in the top ten. The study sampled nominally healthy donors, though unrecorded immune exposures were likely. The receptor's source is a male donor in good health and CMV-seronegative. Source material: PBMCs.

CDR3 nucleotides: TGTGCCAGCAGCCTCAGGTTAGGGGCCCCCGGGGAGCTGTTTTTT. Amino acid sequence: CASSLRLGAPGELFF. The V call is TRBV13, the J call TRBJ2-2, with a weak D call TRBD1 (5 bases). With 5 bases removed from V and 6 bases from J, the gap between germline ends came to 16 bases. Germline V gene lookup returns CDR1 PRHDT and CDR2 FYEKMQ (reference sequence). This CDR3 spans 15 amino acids.